This T cell receptor beta chain derives from a study of blood T cells in healthy people across ages. This clonotype has more than one count but fewer than ten. There are 11 residues in the CDR3. Germline assignment: CDR1 MNHEY and CDR2 SVGAGI. The V end was cut by 8 bases, the J end by 13 bases, with 15 bases between. Then a second PCR, running about 6 to 12 cycles, was carried out with a sample-barcoded 5' primer and a J-beta primer mix. Via MiXCR, TCRdb re-called the 5' RACE reads, giving one row per CDR3 protein. The data hold hundreds of thousands of distinct CDR3 sequences, with roughly three fifths observed a single time.

The chain recombines TRBV6-5 with TRBJ2-4; D perhaps matches TRBD2 (6 bases). Sequenced material: blood. This receptor was identified in a man in his 60s in good health. Written as DNA, the CDR3 is TGTGCCAGCCTAGGCCCTCGGGAGCAGTACTTC. Translation: CASLGPREQYF.